This record concerns one TCR beta chain sequence. V trimming: 6 bases; J trimming: 5 bases; junction bases outside the gene matches: 16. CDR3 length: 16 residues. CDR1 is SGHVS and CDR2 is FQNEAQ in the germline V gene. The donors, healthy Caucasians from Russia, were aged about 6 to 95. Isolated per sample were at least 6 million PBMCs. The entry originates in a study of blood T cells in healthy people across ages. Whole-study context: Capturing about one barcoded beta molecule per two T cells was achieved by template switching.

The use of a sample-barcoded 5' primer and a J-beta primer mix characterized a second PCR of about 7 to 12 cycles. TCRdb analysed the 5' RACE reads with MiXCR anew, one entry per CDR3 protein. The sample consists of over 1,500,000 distinct CDR3 sequences, roughly 43% of them appearing once. This receptor was identified in a human donor in good health. The chain has TRBV7-8 and TRBJ2-7, with 7 bases fitting TRBD1. Sequencing used blood. CDR3 DNA: TGTGCCAGCAGTGGATCAACAGGGGCTCTTAAGGACGAGCAGTACTTC. Residues: CASSGSTGALKDEQYF.